The 20 T cell receptor beta chains below come from one sample, sequenced in a study of OX40 agonist ivuxolimab in advanced cancers. Sequencing was performed with immunoSEQ multiplex PCR; in TCRdb, only in-frame clones are kept and a portion is missing. The data contain around 77,000 clones, 75% to 95% of them singletons. The sequencing here drew on CD4+ or CD8+ T cells sorted from blood, taken in a trial of the OX40 agonist ivuxolimab. These receptor sequences come from an adult with an advanced solid tumor such as melanoma, head and neck, liver or kidney cancer.

This chain connects TRBV27 to TRBJ2-7; 7 bases line up with TRBD1. V dropped 6 bases and J dropped 2; count of bases not matched to a gene: 10. The germline gives CDR1 MNHEY, CDR2 SMNVEV (reference sequence). This CDR3 comprises 15 residues. CDR3 region: CASRVTPGQTYEQYF. CDR3 sequence (DNA): TGTGCCAGCAGGGTCACCCCGGGACAGACCTACGAGCAGTACTTC.

J is TRBJ2-7 and V is TRBV6-5; TRBD2 agrees at 12 bases. In germline, CDR1 is MNHEY, CDR2 SVGAGI. The CDR3 sequence is 15 residues long. Germline trimming cut 4 bases from V and 3 bases from J; bases unmatched to any gene: 4. CDR3 bases: TGTGCCAGCAGTTTCCCGACTAGCGGGGGCTACGAGCAGTACTTC. Protein: CASSFPTSGGYEQYF.

The rearrangement links TRBV7-2 to TRBJ1-4, with a tentative D call TRBD1 (5 bases). CDR1 is SGHTA, CDR2 FQGNSA, per germline. V lost 1 base and J 4 bases, leaving 16 bases between the germline ends. This CDR3 is built from 17 residues. The CDR3: CASSLVGLGPINEKLFF. In nucleotides, the CDR3 is TGTGCCAGCAGCTTAGTCGGCCTGGGGCCCATTAATGAAAAACTGTTTTTT. The full variable domain, with the rest looked up from reference TRBV7-2 and TRBJ1-4, is GAGVSQSPSNKVTEKGKDVELRCDPISGHTALYWYRQSLGQGLEFLIYFQGNSAPDKSGLPSDRFSAERTGGSVSTLTIQRTQQEDSAVYLCASSLVGLGPINEKLFFGSGTQLSVL.

The rearrangement uses TRBV6-5 and TRBJ1-5, with a possible D match to TRBD1 (6 bases). Germline V gives CDR1 MNHEY, CDR2 SVGAGI. With 11 bases removed from V and 1 base from J, the gap between germline ends came to 12 bases. CDR3 length equals 13 residues. CDR3 nucleotide sequence: TGTGCCGTTGCGAGGGGGAGCAATCAGCCCCAGCATTTT. Translated: CAVARGSNQPQHF.

This rearrangement joins TRBV27 to TRBJ1-1, with TRBD1 identical over 11 bases. The CDR3 length is 14 residues. Germline V CDR1 and CDR2: MNHEY, SMNVEV (reference sequence). After removal of 4 bases from V and 6 bases from J, the junction contained 4 bases not matched to a gene. This CDR3 is CASSYQGQGAEAFF. CDR3 bases: TGTGCCAGCAGTTACCAGGGACAGGGGGCTGAAGCTTTCTTT.

This clone showed up just once. This chain links TRBV28 with TRBJ2-7, with unresolved D. The CDR3 runs 14 residues. Germline lookup yields CDR1 MDHEN and CDR2 SYDVKM. Trimming took off 3 bases at V and 2 bases at J, with 11 bases between the two ends. The CDR3 coding sequence is TGTGCCAGCAGTTTGATGTCTAGTACCTACGAGCAGTACTTC. Protein sequence: CASSLMSSTYEQYF.

The chain links TRBV18 to TRBJ2-3; TRBD2 might be the D (6 bases). There are 14 residues in the CDR3. Trimming took off 7 bases at V and 2 bases at J, with 13 bases between the two ends. From germline, CDR1 is KGHSH and CDR2 LQKENI. The CDR3 reads CASLGGDSTDTQYF. The CDR3 coding sequence is TGTGCCAGCTTGGGTGGGGACTCCACAGATACGCAGTATTTT.

This clone was counted a few times. The chain combines TRBV9 with TRBJ1-1; TRBD1 might be the D (6 bases). Germline V CDR1 and CDR2: SGDLS, YYNGEE. V was shortened by 0 bases and J by 6 bases, with 21 bases between the two germline ends. The CDR3 sequence is 17 residues long. CDR3 sequence (DNA): TGTGCCAGCAGCGTAGGGTCCATAGGGGGGTCGTCCGCTGAAGCTTTCTTT. Translated: CASSVGSIGGSSAEAFF.

The chain links TRBV7-9 to TRBJ1-5; D gene ambiguous. Germline-derived CDR1 and CDR2 are SEHNR and FQNEAQ (reference sequence). The CDR3 runs 15 residues. V was shortened by 4 bases and J by 0 bases, with 10 bases between the two germline ends. The CDR3 sequence is CASSSTEDSNQPQHF. The CDR3 DNA follows: TGTGCCAGCAGCTCCACCGAGGATAGCAATCAGCCCCAGCATTTT.

J is TRBJ2-1 and V is TRBV7-9; D remains ambiguous. The V gene lost 5 bases and the J gene lost 0 bases, with 8 bases spanning the gap. CDR3 length: 14 amino acids. Germline assignment: CDR1 SEHNR and CDR2 FQNEAQ (reference sequence). The CDR3 sequence is CASSLGISYNEQFF. The DNA for the CDR3 is TGTGCCAGCAGCCTTGGTATCTCCTACAATGAGCAGTTCTTC.

V is TRBV13 and J is TRBJ2-5, with 7 bases matching TRBD1. The germline gives CDR1 PRHDT, CDR2 FYEKMQ (reference sequence). The CDR3 covers 14 residues. V lost 4 bases, J lost 5 bases, and 7 bases stayed unmatched. The CDR3 region is CASSSDRAQETQYF. The CDR3, as DNA: TGTGCCAGCAGCTCCGACAGGGCCCAGGAGACCCAGTACTTC. The whole variable domain, remainder taken from reference TRBV13 and TRBJ2-5, is AAGVIQSPRHLIKEKRETATLKCYPIPRHDTVYWYQQGPGQDPQFLISFYEKMQSDKGSIPDRFSAQQFSDYHSELNMSSLELGDSALYFCASSSDRAQETQYFGPGTRLLVL.

The count of this clone is one. The rearrangement uses TRBV27 and TRBJ2-1; 7 bases map to TRBD1. Germline V gene lookup returns CDR1 MNHEY and CDR2 SMNVEV (reference sequence). Unmatched junction bases numbered 9, after V lost 6 bases and J lost 4 bases. This CDR3 is 15 amino acids long. The CDR3 bases are TGTGCCAGCAGCGTGGGAACAGGGGCATACAATGAGCAGTTCTTC. Translating it yields CASSVGTGAYNEQFF.

The J gene is TRBJ2-2, the V gene TRBV7-9; D is tentatively TRBD1 or TRBD2 (5 bases each). Trimming left V 8 bases short and J 0 bases short, with 16 bases between. CDR1 is SEHNR and CDR2 is FQNEAQ in the germline V gene (reference sequence). The CDR3 has 16 residues. The CDR3 reads CASGDWGTANTGELFF. CDR3 nucleotides: TGTGCCAGCGGGGATTGGGGGACGGCGAACACCGGGGAGCTGTTTTTT.

This clone was observed once. V is TRBV13 and J is TRBJ2-7; no clear D gene. Trimming took off 5 bases at V and 2 bases at J, with 13 bases between the two ends. From germline, CDR1 is PRHDT and CDR2 FYEKMQ (reference sequence). The CDR3 is 14 residues long. CDR3 sequence reads: CASSEKRVPYEQYF. The CDR3 nucleotides are TGTGCCAGCAGCGAGAAAAGAGTTCCCTACGAGCAGTACTTC.

The chain combines TRBV5-4 with TRBJ1-2; a possible D gene is TRBD1 (5 bases). Trimming left V 4 bases short and J 3 bases short, with 10 bases between. Germline CDR1 and CDR2: SGHNT and YYREEE (reference sequence). The CDR3 consists of 13 residues. The CDR3: CASSARGDYGYTF. As DNA, the CDR3 is TGTGCCAGCAGCGCTCGGGGGGACTATGGCTACACCTTC.

This clone appeared once. This sequence joins TRBV5-4 and TRBJ1-1; perhaps TRBD1 as D (5 bases). The CDR3 has 14 residues. V was shortened by 4 bases and J by 3 bases, with 13 bases between the two germline ends. Germline lookup yields CDR1 SGHNT and CDR2 YYREEE (reference sequence). In DNA, the CDR3 is TGTGCCAGCAGCGTGGGACCGGGGGACACTGAAGCTTTCTTT. This gives the protein CASSVGPGDTEAFF.

This rearrangement joins TRBV7-3 to TRBJ2-2; D is unresolved. The V gene's germline CDR1 is SGHTA and CDR2 FQGTGA. V was cut by 5 bases and J by 7 bases, with 17 bases left in between. The CDR3 is 15 amino acids. The CDR3 DNA follows: TGTGCCAGCAGCGCATCCGGGCGCTCGGGCGGGGAGCTGTTTTTT. It is translated as CASSASGRSGGELFF.

The chain uses TRBV27 and TRBJ2-1, with D perhaps TRBD2 (5 bases). Germline assignment: CDR1 MNHEY and CDR2 SMNVEV (reference sequence). V dropped 6 bases and J dropped 3 bases, with 12 bases sitting between them. The CDR3 loop spans 14 amino acids. For the CDR3, the DNA is TGTGCCAGCAGCCGCCTCGGAGGCTACAATGAGCAGTTCTTC. Translated, it gives CASSRLGGYNEQFF.

The genes are TRBV28 and TRBJ2-3; 11 bases line up with TRBD2. CDR3 length: 16 amino acids. Germline V gene data show CDR1 as MDHEN and CDR2 as SYDVKM. V trimming: 4 bases; J trimming: 4 bases; junction bases outside the gene matches: 7. In nucleotides, the CDR3 is TGTGCCAGCAGTTCCGCCCTAGCGGGAGGCCCAGATACGCAGTATTTT. Translated: CASSSALAGGPDTQYF.

The DNA for the CDR3 is TGTGCCAGCAGCTTACTACGGGACTACGGGTACAATGAGCAGTTCTTC. This translates into CASSLLRDYGYNEQFF. This rearrangement joins TRBV5-6 to TRBJ2-1, with 7 bases fitting TRBD2. The CDR3 is made up of 16 amino acids. Germline V lookup: CDR1 SGHDT, CDR2 YYEEEE. The ends lost 2 bases at V and 4 bases at J; junction bases unmatched: 9.